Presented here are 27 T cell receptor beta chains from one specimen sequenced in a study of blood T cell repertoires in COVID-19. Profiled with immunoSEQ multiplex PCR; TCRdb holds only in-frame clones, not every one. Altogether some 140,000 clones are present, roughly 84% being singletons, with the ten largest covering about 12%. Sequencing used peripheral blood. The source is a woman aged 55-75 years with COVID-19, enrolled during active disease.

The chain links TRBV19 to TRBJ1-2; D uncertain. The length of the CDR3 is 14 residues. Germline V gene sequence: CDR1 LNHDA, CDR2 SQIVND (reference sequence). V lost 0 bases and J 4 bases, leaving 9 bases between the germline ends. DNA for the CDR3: TGTGCCAGTAGTATAGAGGTCAGATTCTATGGCTACACCTTC. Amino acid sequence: CASSIEVRFYGYTF.

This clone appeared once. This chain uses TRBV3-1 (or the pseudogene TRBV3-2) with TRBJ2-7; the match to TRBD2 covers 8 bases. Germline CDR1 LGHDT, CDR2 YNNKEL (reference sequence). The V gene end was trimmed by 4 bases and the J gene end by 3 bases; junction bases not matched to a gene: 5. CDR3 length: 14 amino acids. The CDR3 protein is CASSLRSGGYEQYF. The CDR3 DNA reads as TGTGCCAGCAGCCTCAGGAGCGGGGGCTACGAGCAGTACTTC.

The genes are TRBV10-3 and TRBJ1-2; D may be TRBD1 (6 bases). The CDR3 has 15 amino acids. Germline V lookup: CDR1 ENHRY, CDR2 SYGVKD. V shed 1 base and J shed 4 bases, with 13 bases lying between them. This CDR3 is CAISEFGTLGYGYTF. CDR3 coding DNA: TGTGCCATCAGTGAGTTCGGGACACTGGGCTATGGCTACACCTTC.

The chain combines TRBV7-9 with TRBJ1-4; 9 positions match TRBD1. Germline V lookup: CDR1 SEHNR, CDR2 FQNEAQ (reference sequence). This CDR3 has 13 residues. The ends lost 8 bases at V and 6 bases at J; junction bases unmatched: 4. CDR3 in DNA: TGTGCCAGCGACAGGGGGGCGGATGAAAAACTGTTTTTT. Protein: CASDRGADEKLFF.

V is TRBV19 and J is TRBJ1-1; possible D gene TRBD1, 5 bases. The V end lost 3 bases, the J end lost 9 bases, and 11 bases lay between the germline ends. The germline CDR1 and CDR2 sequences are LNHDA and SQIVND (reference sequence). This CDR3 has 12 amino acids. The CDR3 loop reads CASSMEGQKAFF. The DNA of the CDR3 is TGTGCCAGTAGTATGGAGGGGCAGAAAGCTTTCTTT.

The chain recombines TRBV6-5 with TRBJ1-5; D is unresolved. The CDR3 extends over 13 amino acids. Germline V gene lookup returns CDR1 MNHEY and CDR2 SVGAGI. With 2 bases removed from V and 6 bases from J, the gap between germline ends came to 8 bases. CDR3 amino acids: CASSYDMRQPQHF. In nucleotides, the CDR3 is TGTGCCAGCAGTTACGACATGCGTCAGCCCCAGCATTTT.

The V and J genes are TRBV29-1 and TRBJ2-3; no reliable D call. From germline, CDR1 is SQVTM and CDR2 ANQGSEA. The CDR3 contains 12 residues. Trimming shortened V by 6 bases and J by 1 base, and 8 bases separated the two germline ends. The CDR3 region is CSVPMGTDTQYF. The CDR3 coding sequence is TGCAGCGTCCCTATGGGCACAGATACGCAGTATTTT.

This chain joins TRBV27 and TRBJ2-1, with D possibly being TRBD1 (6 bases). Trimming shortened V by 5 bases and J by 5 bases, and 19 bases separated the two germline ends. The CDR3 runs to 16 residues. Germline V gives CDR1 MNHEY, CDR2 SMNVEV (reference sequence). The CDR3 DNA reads TGTGCCAGCAGTAATCAACAGGGATTAATTCACAATGAGCAGTTCTTC. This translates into CASSNQQGLIHNEQFF.

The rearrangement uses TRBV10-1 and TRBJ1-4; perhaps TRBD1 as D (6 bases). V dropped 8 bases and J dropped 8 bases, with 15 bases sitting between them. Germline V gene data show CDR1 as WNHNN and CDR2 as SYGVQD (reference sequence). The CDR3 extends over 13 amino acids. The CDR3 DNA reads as TGCGCCAGCGCAAGGGGGTTGAACGAAAAACTGTTTTTT. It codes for CASARGLNEKLFF.

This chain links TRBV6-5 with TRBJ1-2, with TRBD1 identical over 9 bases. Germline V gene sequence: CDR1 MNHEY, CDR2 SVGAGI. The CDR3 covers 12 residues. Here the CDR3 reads CGITGTGSGYTF. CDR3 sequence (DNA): TGTGGGATAACCGGGACAGGGAGTGGCTACACCTTC.

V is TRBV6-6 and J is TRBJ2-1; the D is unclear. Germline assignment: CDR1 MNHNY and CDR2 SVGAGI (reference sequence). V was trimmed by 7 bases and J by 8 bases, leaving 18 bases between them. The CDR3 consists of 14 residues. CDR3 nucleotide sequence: TGTGCCAGCATCTCGTCTGGCAGGTTCGATGAGCAGTTCTTC. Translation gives CASISSGRFDEQFF.

CDR3 in DNA: TGTGCCAGCAGGTCCGAGCGGGCAATTTCAGATACGCAGTATTTT. The encoded protein is CASRSERAISDTQYF. V usage is TRBV2 and J usage is TRBJ2-3; D is possibly TRBD2 (6 bases). Germline values: CDR1 SNHLY, CDR2 FYNNEI. The CDR3 runs 15 residues. The V end was cut by 6 bases, the J end by 4 bases, with 17 bases between. Combining the CDR3 with reference TRBV2 and TRBJ2-3 gives the whole variable domain EPEVTQTPSHQVTQMGQEVILRCVPISNHLYFYWYRQILGQKVEFLVSFYNNEISEKSEIFDDQFSVERPDGSNFTLKIRSTKLEDSAMYFCASRSERAISDTQYFGPGTRLTVL.

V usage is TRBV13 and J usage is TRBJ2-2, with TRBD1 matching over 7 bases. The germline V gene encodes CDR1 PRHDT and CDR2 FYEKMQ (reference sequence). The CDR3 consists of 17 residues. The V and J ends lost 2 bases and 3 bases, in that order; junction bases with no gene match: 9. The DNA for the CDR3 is TGTGCCAGCAGCTTAAAGGGCTTTACAGGGGACACCGGGGAGCTGTTTTTT. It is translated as CASSLKGFTGDTGELFF.

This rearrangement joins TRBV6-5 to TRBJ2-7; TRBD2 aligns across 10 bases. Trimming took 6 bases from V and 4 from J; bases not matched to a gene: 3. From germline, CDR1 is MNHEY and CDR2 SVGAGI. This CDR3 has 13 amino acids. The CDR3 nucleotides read TGTGCCAGCAGCAGCGGGAGGGCGTACGAGCAGTACTTC. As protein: CASSSGRAYEQYF.

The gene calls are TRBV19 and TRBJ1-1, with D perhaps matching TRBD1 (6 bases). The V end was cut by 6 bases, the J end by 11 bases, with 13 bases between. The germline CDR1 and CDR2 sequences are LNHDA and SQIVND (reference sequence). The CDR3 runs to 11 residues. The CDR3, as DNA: TGTGCCAGTAGCCTAGGGGGTCCTGCTTTCTTT. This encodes CASSLGGPAFF. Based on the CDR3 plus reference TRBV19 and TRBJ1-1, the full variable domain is DGGITQSPKYLFRKEGQNVTLSCEQNLNHDAMYWYRQDPGQGLRLIYYSQIVNDFQKGDIAEGYSVSREKKESFPLTVTSAQKNPTAFYLCASSLGGPAFFGQGTRLTVV.

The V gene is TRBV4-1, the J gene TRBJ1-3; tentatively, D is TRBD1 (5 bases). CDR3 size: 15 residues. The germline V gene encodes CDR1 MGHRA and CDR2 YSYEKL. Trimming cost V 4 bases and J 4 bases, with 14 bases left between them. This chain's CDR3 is CASSRGEVGGNTIYF. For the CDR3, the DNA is TGCGCCAGCAGCCGAGGGGAGGTCGGCGGAAACACCATATATTTT.

The CDR3 nucleotides read TGTGCCAGCTCACCAGCAGGGGACCGGGGCTACACCTTC. Encoded protein: CASSPAGDRGYTF. V and J are TRBV18 and TRBJ1-2; the D gene is possibly TRBD1 (6 bases). The CDR3 is 13 amino acids. The germline V gene has CDR1 KGHSH and CDR2 LQKENI. V shed 2 bases and J shed 8 bases, with 12 bases lying between them. The whole variable domain, filled in from reference TRBV18 and TRBJ1-2, reads NAGVMQNPRHLVRRRGQEARLRCSPMKGHSHVYWYRQLPEEGLKFMVYLQKENIIDESGMPKERFSAEFPKEGPSILRIQQVVRGDSAAYFCASSPAGDRGYTFGSGTRLTVV.

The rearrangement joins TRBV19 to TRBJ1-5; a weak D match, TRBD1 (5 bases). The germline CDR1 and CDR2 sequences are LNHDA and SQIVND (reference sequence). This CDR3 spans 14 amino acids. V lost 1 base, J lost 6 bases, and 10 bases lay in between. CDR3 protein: CASSIGLTVQPQHF. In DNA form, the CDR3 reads TGTGCCAGTAGTATAGGACTGACAGTTCAGCCCCAGCATTTT.

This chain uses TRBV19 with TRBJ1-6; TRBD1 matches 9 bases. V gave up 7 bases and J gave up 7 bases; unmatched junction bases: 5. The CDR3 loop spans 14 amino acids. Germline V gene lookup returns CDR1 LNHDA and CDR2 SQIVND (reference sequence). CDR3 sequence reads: CASTLGQGNSPLHF. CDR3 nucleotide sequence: TGTGCCAGTACCCTGGGACAGGGAAATTCACCCCTCCACTTT.

CDR3 protein: CASTGRAGETQYF. The CDR3 nucleotides read TGTGCCAGTACCGGGAGGGCCGGCGAGACCCAGTACTTC. The J gene is TRBJ2-5, the V gene TRBV19, with 8 bases aligning to TRBD2. The CDR3 has 13 amino acids. Per germline, CDR1 LNHDA and CDR2 SQIVND (reference sequence). Trimming at V came to 7 bases and at J to 5 bases, leaving 6 bases not matched to a gene.

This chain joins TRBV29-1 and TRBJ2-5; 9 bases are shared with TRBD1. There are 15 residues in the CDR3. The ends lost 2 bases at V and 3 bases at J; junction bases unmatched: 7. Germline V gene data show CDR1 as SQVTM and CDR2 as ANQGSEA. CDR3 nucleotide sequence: TGCAGCGTTGAACTCCCGGGACAGGGTGAAGAGACCCAGTACTTC. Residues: CSVELPGQGEETQYF.

The CDR3 DNA is TGTGCCAGCAGCCTGGCTAGGGGGAAGAACACTGAAGCTTTCTTT. This codes for CASSLARGKNTEAFF. This chain uses TRBV14 with TRBJ1-1, with D possibly matching TRBD1 (6 bases). The V end was cut by 4 bases, the J end by 1 base, with 13 bases between. The CDR3 is 15 residues long. Germline V gives CDR1 SGHDN, CDR2 FVKESK.

The CDR3: CASFGGLREKLFF. CDR3 nucleotide sequence: TGTGCCAGCTTCGGAGGGCTTCGGGAAAAACTGTTTTTT. V usage is TRBV18 and J usage is TRBJ1-4; D remains unclear. Germline lookup yields CDR1 KGHSH and CDR2 LQKENI. The CDR3 is 13 residues long. V lost 7 bases to trimming and J lost 8 bases, with 14 bases between them. Full variable domain (missing parts from reference TRBV18 and TRBJ1-4): NAGVMQNPRHLVRRRGQEARLRCSPMKGHSHVYWYRQLPEEGLKFMVYLQKENIIDESGMPKERFSAEFPKEGPSILRIQQVVRGDSAAYFCASFGGLREKLFFGSGTQLSVL.

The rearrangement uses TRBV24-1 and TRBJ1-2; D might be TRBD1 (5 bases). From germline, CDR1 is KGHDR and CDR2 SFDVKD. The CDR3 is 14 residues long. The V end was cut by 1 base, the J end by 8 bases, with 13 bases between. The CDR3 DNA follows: TGTGCCACCAGTGATTTAGGCAGGGTCGCAGGCTACACCTTC. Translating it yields CATSDLGRVAGYTF.

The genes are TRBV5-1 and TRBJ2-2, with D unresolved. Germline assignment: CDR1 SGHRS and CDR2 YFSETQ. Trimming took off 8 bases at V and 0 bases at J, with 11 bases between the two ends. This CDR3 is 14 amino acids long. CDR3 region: CARAPSANTGELFF. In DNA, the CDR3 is TGCGCCAGGGCACCCAGCGCGAACACCGGGGAGCTGTTTTTT.

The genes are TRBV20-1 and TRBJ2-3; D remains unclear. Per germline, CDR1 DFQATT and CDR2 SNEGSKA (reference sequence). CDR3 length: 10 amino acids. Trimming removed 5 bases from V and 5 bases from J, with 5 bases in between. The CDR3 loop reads CSASLDTQYF. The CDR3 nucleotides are TGCAGTGCTTCTCTAGATACGCAGTATTTT.

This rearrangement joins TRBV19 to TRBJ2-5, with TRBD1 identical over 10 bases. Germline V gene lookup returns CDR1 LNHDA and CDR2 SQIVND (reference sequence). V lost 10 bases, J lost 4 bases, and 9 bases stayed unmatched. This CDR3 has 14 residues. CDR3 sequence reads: CATRDRGRVETQYF. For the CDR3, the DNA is TGTGCCACTAGAGACAGGGGGCGCGTAGAGACCCAGTACTTC.